This T cell receptor beta chain was documented in a study of T cells after yellow fever vaccination. This clonotype was detected only a few times. The antigen is not known. Researchers made TCR cDNA using 5'RACE template switching, and this step added a universal primer site and UMIs. TCRdb ran MiXCR on the 5' RACE reads and lists one entry per CDR3 protein. The sample shows around 530,000 distinct CDR3 sequences, approximately 16% of them seen only once. Study-wide points: Researchers cautioned that FACS-sorted repertoires could harbor abundant clonotypes contaminating from the bulk population. A faster peak, day 5 versus 15, was reached by the weaker secondary response. Of the clonotypes, a small share occurred in both CD4 and CD8 compartments.

CDR3 length: 16 residues. V dropped 2 bases and J dropped 1 base, with 14 bases sitting between them. The germline CDR1 and CDR2 sequences are KGHSH and LQKENI. This chain joins TRBV18 and TRBJ1-1, with D perhaps matching TRBD1 (5 bases). The sample here was PBMCs, taken less than 6 days after the first yellow fever vaccination. The receptor comes from a man aged 18 to 30 who received the YFV17D yellow fever vaccine. CDR3 sequence (DNA): TGTGCCAGCTCACCAAGGACTTTGACAGAGAACACTGAAGCTTTCTTT. Amino acid sequence: CASSPRTLTENTEAFF. The whole variable domain, remainder taken from reference TRBV18 and TRBJ1-1, is NAGVMQNPRHLVRRRGQEARLRCSPMKGHSHVYWYRQLPEEGLKFMVYLQKENIIDESGMPKERFSAEFPKEGPSILRIQQVVRGDSAAYFCASSPRTLTENTEAFFGQGTRLTVV.